The 30 T cell receptor beta chains below were found in one sample sequenced in a study of blood T cell repertoires in COVID-19. Assay used: immunoSEQ multiplex PCR; TCRdb lists only in-frame clones, some missing. The repertoire holds 300,000 to 450,000 clones, with about 87% as singletons. The sequenced sample was PBMCs or T cells enriched from blood (not recorded which). These receptors were collected from a man aged 25-45 years who had recovered from COVID-19.

The chain recombines TRBV2 with TRBJ1-2; D is undetermined. The CDR3 is 13 residues long. With 2 bases removed from V and 4 bases from J, the gap between germline ends came to 8 bases. Germline assignment: CDR1 SNHLY and CDR2 FYNNEI. The CDR3 spells CASSESEAYGYTF. CDR3 nucleotides: TGTGCCAGCAGTGAAAGCGAGGCCTATGGCTACACCTTC.

The gene calls are TRBV27 and TRBJ1-5; D might be TRBD1 (5 bases). Germline-derived CDR1 and CDR2 are MNHEY and SMNVEV (reference sequence). The V end lost 6 bases, the J end lost 7 bases, and 13 bases lay between the germline ends. The CDR3 is 13 amino acids. CDR3 sequence: CASSRGGGQPQHF. CDR3 sequence (DNA): TGTGCCAGCAGCCGCGGGGGGGGGCAGCCCCAGCATTTT.

The chain links TRBV19 to TRBJ1-2, with TRBD1 identical over 9 bases. CDR1 LNHDA and CDR2 SQIVND come from the germline V gene (reference sequence). The CDR3 has 14 residues. The V segment lost 7 bases and the J segment 7 bases; nucleotides outside the gene matches: 10. This CDR3 reads CASTNLDRGSGYTF. The CDR3 coding sequence is TGTGCCAGTACCAACCTGGACAGGGGTTCTGGCTACACCTTC.

In the case of this clone: The sample carries other DNA sequences with the same CDR3. The chain combines TRBV9 with TRBJ1-2; TRBD1 matches 8 bases. Germline assignment: CDR1 SGDLS and CDR2 YYNGEE. Trimming took 0 bases from V and 8 from J; bases not matched to a gene: 0. The CDR3 is 12 amino acids. The CDR3 region has the DNA TGTGCCAGCAGCGTAGGACAGGGGGGCTACACCTTC. As protein: CASSVGQGGYTF.

This sequence joins TRBV21-1 and TRBJ1-1. TRBV21-1 is a listed pseudogene. This CDR3 has 17 amino acids. CDR3 loop: CASSKVGGGYPWGEAFF. The CDR3 region has the DNA TGTGCCAGCAGCAAAGTGGGGGGGGGCTACCCCTGGGGTGAAGCTTTCTTT.

This rearrangement joins TRBV4-1 to TRBJ1-1; no definite D call. Germline CDR1 and CDR2: MGHRA and YSYEKL. V shed 0 bases and J shed 10 bases, with 15 bases lying between them. This CDR3 spans 14 amino acids. DNA for the CDR3: TGCGCCAGCAGCCAAGATATAGCAGACTTTTCAGCTTTCTTT. Protein sequence: CASSQDIADFSAFF.

The chain combines TRBV2 with TRBJ2-3; 9 bases are a match to TRBD1. The CDR3 spans 14 residues. J gave up 2 bases and V 6 bases, and 3 bases lay outside the gene matches. Germline V gives CDR1 SNHLY, CDR2 FYNNEI. CDR3: CASRGDRATDTQYF. In DNA form, the CDR3 reads TGTGCCAGCAGGGGGGACAGGGCCACAGATACGCAGTATTTT.

In DNA, the CDR3 is TGTGCCAGCCACGGACTAGCGGGGGCCTACGAGCAGTACTTC. Encoded protein: CASHGLAGAYEQYF. The chain links TRBV2 to TRBJ2-7, with 13 bases identical to TRBD2. V was clipped by 8 bases and J by 2 bases; unmatched bases: 3. The CDR3 is 14 amino acids. The germline V gene encodes CDR1 SNHLY and CDR2 FYNNEI.

The chain carries TRBV4-3 and TRBJ1-2; D unresolved. V lost 0 bases to trimming and J lost 4 bases, with 12 bases between them. The CDR3 is 15 amino acids. CDR1 and CDR2 from the germline V gene are LGHNA and YSLEER. The CDR3 reads CASSQERQLSYGYTF. CDR3 in DNA: TGCGCCAGCAGCCAAGAGAGGCAGCTATCCTATGGCTACACCTTC.

This rearrangement joins TRBV6-2 or TRBV6-3 to TRBJ1-4, with TRBD1 identical over 8 bases. Germline CDR1 and CDR2: MNHEY and SVGEGT. The J segment lost 8 bases and the V segment lost 2 bases, leaving 13 bases of the junction unmatched. The CDR3 is 17 residues long. In DNA form, the CDR3 reads TGTGCCAGCAGTTACCGGACAGGGATGAGGAACAGCGAAAAACTGTTTTTT. This encodes CASSYRTGMRNSEKLFF.

This chain joins TRBV6-6 and TRBJ1-1; D not certain. The V gene's germline CDR1 is MNHNY and CDR2 SVGAGI (reference sequence). The CDR3 runs to 13 residues. Trimming cost V 2 bases and J 3 bases, with 7 bases left between them. CDR3 amino acids: CASSYREDTEAFF. Here the CDR3 DNA reads TGTGCCAGCAGTTACAGGGAGGACACTGAAGCTTTCTTT.

The CDR3 coding sequence is TGTGCCAGCAGCCCACGACAGGGGTGGACTAATGAAAAACTGTTTTTT. Translation: CASSPRQGWTNEKLFF. The V and J genes are TRBV11-2 and TRBJ1-4; TRBD1 matches 8 bases. Germline CDR1 is SGHAT and CDR2 is FQNNGV. The ends lost 5 bases at V and 2 bases at J; junction bases unmatched: 7. The length of the CDR3 is 16 residues.

The V call is TRBV30, the J call TRBJ2-3, with 8 bases aligning to TRBD1. Germline V gene lookup returns CDR1 GTSNPN and CDR2 SVGIG (reference sequence). Trimming took 3 bases from V and 4 from J; bases not matched to a gene: 6. The CDR3 spans 14 residues. CDR3 amino acids: CAWRPGGGSDTQYF. The CDR3, as DNA: TGTGCCTGGAGACCAGGGGGCGGCTCAGATACGCAGTATTTT.

The rearrangement uses TRBV18 and TRBJ1-1; tentative D call: TRBD1 (6 bases). Trimming shortened V by 6 bases and J by 7 bases, and 24 bases separated the two germline ends. Germline V gene sequence: CDR1 KGHSH, CDR2 LQKENI. This CDR3 region has 16 residues. This chain's CDR3 is CASSPSPGAGYNEAFF. CDR3 in DNA: TGTGCCAGCTCTCCCTCCCCAGGGGCTGGTTACAATGAAGCTTTCTTT. Looking up the rest from reference TRBV18 and TRBJ1-1 gives the full variable domain: NAGVMQNPRHLVRRRGQEARLRCSPMKGHSHVYWYRQLPEEGLKFMVYLQKENIIDESGMPKERFSAEFPKEGPSILRIQQVVRGDSAAYFCASSPSPGAGYNEAFFGQGTRLTVV.

The CDR3 DNA reads as TGCAGTGCTAGTAGCGGGGGGCGCGGTACGGGAGATACGCAGTATTTT. It specifies CSASSGGRGTGDTQYF. This chain connects TRBV20-1 to TRBJ2-3, with 10 bases that match TRBD2. The CDR3 runs 16 residues. CDR1 and CDR2 (germline): DFQATT, SNEGSKA (reference sequence). Trimming cost V 3 bases and J 5 bases; bases outside gene matches: 11.

This clone was counted only a few times. The chain uses TRBV4-1 and TRBJ1-5; D call uncertain. Germline V gene lookup returns CDR1 MGHRA and CDR2 YSYEKL. The CDR3 runs 13 residues. The V end was cut by 0 bases, the J end by 4 bases, with 4 bases between. CDR3 in DNA: TGCGCCAGCAGCCAAGATCCAAATCAGCCCCAGCATTTT. Encoded protein: CASSQDPNQPQHF.

This clone was seen more than once but under ten times. J is TRBJ1-6 and V is TRBV18; 7 bases agree with TRBD1. Trimming cost V 3 bases and J 5 bases; bases outside gene matches: 10. The CDR3 consists of 17 residues. The germline CDR1 and CDR2 sequences are KGHSH and LQKENI. In DNA form, the CDR3 reads TGTGCCAGCTCACCCGGTCGGACAGGAGCCGATAATTCACCCCTCCACTTT. This encodes CASSPGRTGADNSPLHF.

The V call is TRBV7-9, the J call TRBJ1-6; D unclear. This CDR3 comprises 14 residues. Trimming stripped 1 base from V and 7 bases from J, with 8 bases between. The germline gives CDR1 SEHNR, CDR2 FQNEAQ (reference sequence). Written as DNA, the CDR3 is TGTGCCAGCAGCTTAGACGTTGGCAATTCACCCCTCCACTTT. Translating it yields CASSLDVGNSPLHF.

The CDR3 loop reads CASSLAQRDVAGELFF. DNA for the CDR3: TGTGCCAGCAGCTTAGCGCAGCGGGATGTAGCCGGGGAGCTGTTTTTT. The chain combines TRBV7-2 with TRBJ2-2, with TRBD2 matching over 7 bases. Trimming removed 0 bases from V and 6 bases from J; junction bases left unmatched: 7. CDR1 SGHTA and CDR2 FQGNSA come from the germline V gene. The CDR3 is 16 residues long.

The chain joins TRBV20-1 to TRBJ2-2, with a tentative D call TRBD1 (6 bases). The V gene lost 3 bases and the J gene lost 2 bases, with 13 bases spanning the gap. The germline V gene encodes CDR1 DFQATT and CDR2 SNEGSKA (reference sequence). This CDR3 has 15 amino acids. The CDR3, as DNA: TGCAGTGCTAGTAACGGACAGCTTAACACCGGGGAGCTGTTTTTT. This encodes CSASNGQLNTGELFF.

The rearrangement links TRBV3-1 (or the pseudogene TRBV3-2) to TRBJ2-3; 9 bases match TRBD2. From germline, CDR1 is LGHDT and CDR2 YNNKEL (reference sequence). Trimming removed 4 bases from V and 3 bases from J; junction bases left unmatched: 2. This CDR3 spans 14 amino acids. CDR3 coding DNA: TGTGCCAGCAGCCGCGGGGGGGTTACAGATACGCAGTATTTT. Its protein product is CASSRGGVTDTQYF.

The chain carries TRBV7-6 and TRBJ1-1, with a weak D call TRBD1 (5 bases). Trimming took off 5 bases at V and 0 bases at J, with 13 bases between the two ends. The CDR3 loop spans 15 amino acids. The V gene's germline CDR1 is SGHVS and CDR2 FNYEAQ. For the CDR3, the DNA is TGTGCCAGCAGCGCGGGAGGGGCCCTGAACACTGAAGCTTTCTTT. This translates into CASSAGGALNTEAFF.

The V call is TRBV19, the J call TRBJ2-5, with TRBD1 identical over 9 bases. In germline, CDR1 is LNHDA, CDR2 SQIVND (reference sequence). J gave up 2 bases and V 5 bases, and 9 bases lay outside the gene matches. The CDR3 is 16 amino acids. The CDR3 loop is CASSSVMGQGQETQYF. The DNA for the CDR3 is TGTGCCAGTAGTTCTGTCATGGGACAGGGACAAGAGACCCAGTACTTC.

The gene calls are TRBV19 and TRBJ2-1, with D possibly being TRBD2 (5 bases). Deletions cut 6 bases from V and 12 bases from J, with 18 bases between. The CDR3 covers 13 residues. The germline V gene encodes CDR1 LNHDA and CDR2 SQIVND (reference sequence). The CDR3 DNA reads TGTGCCAGTAGGCGAATACCAAGTCGGGGGCAGTTCTTC. Translating gives CASRRIPSRGQFF.

V is TRBV10-3 and J is TRBJ2-5, with a possible D match to TRBD1 (5 bases). The germline V gene has CDR1 ENHRY and CDR2 SYGVKD. Trimming removed 5 bases from V and 8 bases from J, with 12 bases in between. This CDR3 has 12 residues. Here the CDR3 DNA reads TGTGCCATCAGTTTGGACACCGGTACCCAGTACTTC. This sequence encodes CAISLDTGTQYF.

V is TRBV30 and J is TRBJ1-4; 8 bases line up with TRBD1. With V trimmed by 2 bases and J by 3 bases, 2 bases remained unmatched. CDR3 length: 14 amino acids. Germline CDR1 and CDR2: GTSNPN and SVGIG (reference sequence). The CDR3 DNA sequence: TGTGCCTGGAGTTGGACAGGGCCTAATGAAAAACTGTTTTTT. It translates to CAWSWTGPNEKLFF. The full variable domain, rest sourced from reference TRBV30 and TRBJ1-4, is SQTIHQWPATLVQPVGSPLSLECTVEGTSNPNLYWYRQAAGRGLQLLFYSVGIGQISSEVPQNLSASRPQDRQFILSSKKLLLSDSGFYLCAWSWTGPNEKLFFGSGTQLSVL.

The chain couples TRBV7-3 to TRBJ1-4; unclear D gene. Germline V gene data show CDR1 as SGHTA and CDR2 as FQGTGA. The CDR3 contains 15 residues. Trimming cost V 5 bases and J 8 bases, with 18 bases left between them. CDR3 loop: CASSPGVGLGEKLFF. CDR3 nucleotides: TGTGCCAGCAGCCCCGGGGTGGGTCTTGGAGAAAAACTGTTTTTT.

The V call is TRBV30, the J call TRBJ2-1, with D uncertain. The CDR3 has 14 amino acids. Between the trimmed V and J ends, which lost 4 bases and 3 bases, there was a span of 13 bases. Looked up from germline, CDR1 is GTSNPN and CDR2 is SVGIG (reference sequence). The CDR3 DNA sequence: TGTGCCTGGAATGTTCGAGGCGACTACAATGAGCAGTTCTTC. This gives the protein CAWNVRGDYNEQFF. Full variable domain (outside the CDR3, taken from reference TRBV30 and TRBJ2-1): SQTIHQWPATLVQPVGSPLSLECTVEGTSNPNLYWYRQAAGRGLQLLFYSVGIGQISSEVPQNLSASRPQDRQFILSSKKLLLSDSGFYLCAWNVRGDYNEQFFGPGTRLTVL.

This clone was seen a single time. The chain is built from TRBV30 and TRBJ1-2; 7 nucleotides match TRBD1. The CDR3 spans 14 residues. The junction had 2 bases not matched to a gene; V was cut back by 0 bases and J by 1 base. The V gene's germline CDR1 is GTSNPN and CDR2 SVGIG (reference sequence). Written as DNA, the CDR3 is TGTGCCTGGAGTGTCTGGGACAGTAACTATGGCTACACCTTC. This encodes CAWSVWDSNYGYTF.

The CDR3: CASSSQGARDGYTF. DNA of the CDR3: TGCGCCAGCAGCTCTCAGGGGGCCCGGGATGGCTACACCTTC. The chain has TRBV5-1 and TRBJ1-2; 8 nucleotides align to TRBD1. Germline V CDR1 and CDR2: SGHRS, YFSETQ. Trimming at V came to 3 bases and at J to 6 bases, leaving 7 bases not matched to a gene. There are 14 residues in the CDR3.